These T cell receptor beta chains were read from a single sample in a study of post-analysis software for immune sequencing data. One entry per CDR3 protein results from TCRdb running MiXCR on the PCR reads. The data contain about 820,000 distinct CDR3 sequences, about 53% of them singletons. Material for sequencing was blood. These receptors all stem from a girl under 18 with multiple sclerosis. Each CDR3 is given with its conserved first and last residue. Fields, in order: clone size, J gene, V gene, D gene, CDR3 DNA, CDR3 protein. A D gene is named only where the DNA matches it firmly. Clone size is given for some rows only: seen once, a few or many times, or a class if the clone is expanded.

clone_size: NA; j_call: TRBJ2-7; v_call: TRBV6-5; d_call: TRBD1; cdr3_nt: TGTGCCAGTAACAGGGGGCACAACTCCGAGCAGTACTTC; cdr3_aa: CASNRGHNSEQYF
clone_size: NA; j_call: TRBJ1-2; v_call: TRBV20-1; d_call: NA; cdr3_nt: TGCAGTGCCCTAGGGAACGGGCTTCATAACGGCTACACCTTC; cdr3_aa: CSALGNGLHNGYTF
clone_size: NA; j_call: TRBJ2-3; v_call: TRBV3-1; d_call: TRBD1; cdr3_nt: TGTGCCAGCAGCCACCGGACAGGGGATCAAGATACGCAGTATTTT; cdr3_aa: CASSHRTGDQDTQYF
clone_size: few; j_call: TRBJ2-7; v_call: TRBV6-4; d_call: TRBD2; cdr3_nt: TGTGCCAGCAGTGTACTAGCGGGCCCCTACGAGCAGTACTTC; cdr3_aa: CASSVLAGPYEQYF
clone_size: NA; j_call: TRBJ2-7; v_call: TRBV23-1; d_call: TRBD2; cdr3_nt: TGCGCCAGCAGTCCGCTGGGACTAGCGGGAACCTACGAGCAGTACTTC; cdr3_aa: CASSPLGLAGTYEQYF
clone_size: NA; j_call: TRBJ2-5; v_call: TRBV6-5; d_call: NA; cdr3_nt: TGTGCCAGCAAGCCGGGACGACCGGAGACCCAGTACTTC; cdr3_aa: CASKPGRPETQYF
clone_size: many; j_call: TRBJ2-1; v_call: TRBV6-6; d_call: NA; cdr3_nt: TGTGCCAGCACGCCGGGCAGCCGAAACAATGAGCAGTTCTTC; cdr3_aa: CASTPGSRNNEQFF
clone_size: few; j_call: TRBJ1-1; v_call: TRBV5-1; d_call: TRBD1; cdr3_nt: TGCGCCAGCAGCTTGAAGCAGGGGGGCCTTAATTTGAACACTGAAGCTTTCTTT; cdr3_aa: CASSLKQGGLNLNTEAFF
clone_size: NA; j_call: TRBJ1-2; v_call: TRBV29-1; d_call: NA; cdr3_nt: TGCAGCGTTGACAGGTCTACTAGCGACACCGCTACCTATGGCTACACCTTC; cdr3_aa: CSVDRSTSDTATYGYTF
clone_size: NA; j_call: TRBJ2-4; v_call: TRBV6-4; d_call: NA; cdr3_nt: TGTGCCAGCAGCCCTGGAGGGGCGTGGGGTAACATTCAGTACTTC; cdr3_aa: CASSPGGAWGNIQYF
clone_size: NA; j_call: TRBJ2-1; v_call: TRBV7-3; d_call: TRBD2; cdr3_nt: TGTGCCAGCAGCTGGACTAGCGGGGGATACAATGAGCAGTTCTTC; cdr3_aa: CASSWTSGGYNEQFF
clone_size: NA; j_call: TRBJ2-7; v_call: TRBV4-3; d_call: TRBD2; cdr3_nt: TGCGCCAGCAGCCAAGAATCCGGGGGGACCTACGAGCAGTACTTC; cdr3_aa: CASSQESGGTYEQYF
clone_size: NA; j_call: TRBJ2-5; v_call: TRBV18; d_call: NA; cdr3_nt: TGTGCCAGCTCGACGGAAGAGACCCAGTACTTC; cdr3_aa: CASSTEETQYF
clone_size: NA; j_call: TRBJ2-7; v_call: TRBV7-9; d_call: TRBD2; cdr3_nt: TGTGCCAGCAGCCCAATCGGTCTAGCGGGAGGGCGTTACGAGCAGTACTTC; cdr3_aa: CASSPIGLAGGRYEQYF
clone_size: once; j_call: TRBJ2-7; v_call: TRBV29-1; d_call: TRBD2; cdr3_nt: TGCGGCGTTGCCTCGGAAGCGGGGGCCTCCTACGAGCAGTACTTC; cdr3_aa: CGVASEAGASYEQYF
clone_size: NA; j_call: TRBJ1-4; v_call: TRBV7-2; d_call: NA; cdr3_nt: TGTGCCAGCAGCCCGGACAGAAATAATGAAAAACGGTTTTTT; cdr3_aa: CASSPDRNNEKRFF
clone_size: NA; j_call: TRBJ2-7; v_call: TRBV29-1; d_call: NA; cdr3_nt: TGCAGCGTGGGCGATCCCTGCTACGAGCAGTACTTC; cdr3_aa: CSVGDPCYEQYF
clone_size: NA; j_call: TRBJ2-7; v_call: TRBV12-3/TRBV12-4; d_call: NA; cdr3_nt: TGTGCCAGCAGTTTTATCGGTTCCTACGAGCAGTACTTC; cdr3_aa: CASSFIGSYEQYF